Listed here are 11 T cell receptor beta chains from one sample, sequenced in a study of early T cells in non-severe SARS-CoV-2 infection. TCRdb fed the 5' RACE reads into MiXCR, producing one record per CDR3 protein. The sample includes about 30,000 distinct CDR3 sequences, about 6% of them seen just once. Sample: whole blood. The origin of the receptors is an adult who was a healthcare worker with PCR-confirmed SARS-CoV-2 infection or an uninfected control (not recorded which).

In this sample, this clonotype turned up many times. The chain employs TRBV20-1 and TRBJ2-7; 8 nucleotides agree with TRBD2. Germline V gene data show CDR1 as DFQATT and CDR2 as SNEGSKA (reference sequence). Unmatched junction bases numbered 5, after V lost 0 bases and J lost 1 base. CDR3 length equals 15 residues. As DNA, the CDR3 is TGCAGTGCTAGAGATATCACTAGCGGTTCCTACGAGCAGTACTTC. It specifies CSARDITSGSYEQYF.

This clonotype showed up many times. Because the CDR3's place on the DNA is in doubt, the DNA is left out and the CDR3 is given as listed by TCRdb. The V and J genes are TRBV6-5 and TRBJ2-3; the table names TRBD1, a call not compared with the DNA. From its first to its last residue, the CDR3 has 14 amino acids. Germline V gene sequence: CDR1 MNHEY, CDR2 SVGAGI. The CDR3 loop reads CASTSGHPTDTQYF.

This clonotype was seen at least ten times. The chain has TRBV4-2 and TRBJ1-1; TRBD1 might be the D (5 bases). The CDR3 is 13 residues long. Per the germline V gene, CDR1 is LGHNA and CDR2 is YNFKEQ. V was clipped by 2 bases and J by 5 bases, with 9 bases between them. This CDR3 is CASSQPGGTEAFF. Written as DNA, the CDR3 is TGTGCCAGCAGCCAACCGGGGGGGACTGAAGCTTTCTTT.

In its sample, this clonotype was seen many times. This chain links TRBV13 with TRBJ2-1, with 14 bases that match TRBD2. This CDR3 has 16 amino acids. Germline assignment: CDR1 PRHDT and CDR2 FYEKMQ (reference sequence). Unmatched junction bases numbered 9, after V lost 4 bases and J lost 10 bases. The CDR3 protein is CASSWGTSGSTWEQFF. The CDR3 bases are TGTGCCAGCAGCTGGGGGACTAGCGGGAGTACATGGGAGCAGTTCTTC.

Ten or more counts support this clonotype. CDR3 sequence: CASSLEASGSAYNEQFF. CDR3 DNA: TGTGCCAGCAGCTTAGAGGCTAGCGGGAGTGCCTACAATGAGCAGTTCTTC. The chain carries TRBV7-9 and TRBJ2-1; TRBD2 agrees at 10 bases. CDR1 is SEHNR, CDR2 FQNEAQ, per germline (reference sequence). The CDR3 has 17 residues. The junction had 5 bases not matched to a gene; V was cut back by 1 base and J by 2 bases.

This clonotype appeared many times. The V and J genes are TRBV5-1 and TRBJ2-3; the D is unclear. The CDR3 runs to 15 residues. In germline, CDR1 is SGHRS, CDR2 YFSETQ. V shed 0 bases and J shed 0 bases, with 8 bases lying between them. CDR3 loop: CASSLGRPSTDTQYF. CDR3 nucleotide sequence: TGCGCCAGCAGCTTGGGAAGACCTAGCACAGATACGCAGTATTTT.

This clonotype has a count of ten or more. V usage is TRBV15 and J usage is TRBJ2-4; D ambiguous. V lost 0 bases to trimming and J lost 0 bases, with 6 bases between them. In germline, CDR1 is LNHNV, CDR2 YYDKDF (reference sequence). CDR3 length equals 15 residues. CDR3 nucleotide sequence: TGTGCCACCAGCAGAGATTATTCAGCCAAAAACATTCAGTACTTC. It encodes CATSRDYSAKNIQYF.

The table lists this clonotype with many counts. The rearrangement links TRBV7-3 to TRBJ2-1; 7 bases map to TRBD2. The CDR3 contains 17 residues. Per the germline V gene, CDR1 is SGHTA and CDR2 is FQGTGA. Losses at the gene ends were 5 bases for V and 6 bases for J; bases not matched to a gene: 16. CDR3: CASSPFDLAGGPNEQFF. The CDR3 DNA reads TGTGCCAGCAGCCCATTTGATTTAGCGGGTGGTCCCAATGAGCAGTTCTTC.

This clonotype was recorded at least ten times. The chain uses TRBV6-6 and TRBJ2-7; D possibly matches TRBD1 or TRBD2 (5 bases each). The germline V gene encodes CDR1 MNHNY and CDR2 SVGAGI (reference sequence). This CDR3 is 15 amino acids long. The V and J ends lost 6 bases and 0 bases respectively, with 15 bases between them. This CDR3 reads CASSDGAGYSYEQYF. The CDR3 DNA follows: TGTGCCAGCAGCGACGGGGCAGGATACTCCTACGAGCAGTACTTC.

The table lists this clonotype with many counts. V usage is TRBV12-2 and J usage is TRBJ1-5. TRBV12-2 is tagged as a pseudogene. CDR3 length: 15 residues. The CDR3 is CASQSGRYSNQPQHF. CDR3 DNA: TGTGCAAGTCAAAGTGGCAGGTATAGCAATCAGCCCCAGCATTTT.

This clonotype came up many times. The V call is TRBV6-6, the J call TRBJ1-2; D might be TRBD1 (6 bases). Trimming left V 8 bases short and J 3 bases short, with 13 bases between. This CDR3 spans 13 amino acids. Germline assignment: CDR1 MNHNY and CDR2 SVGAGI (reference sequence). The CDR3 sequence: CASGGPRDYGYTF. In DNA form, the CDR3 reads TGTGCCAGCGGGGGCCCAAGGGACTATGGCTACACCTTC.